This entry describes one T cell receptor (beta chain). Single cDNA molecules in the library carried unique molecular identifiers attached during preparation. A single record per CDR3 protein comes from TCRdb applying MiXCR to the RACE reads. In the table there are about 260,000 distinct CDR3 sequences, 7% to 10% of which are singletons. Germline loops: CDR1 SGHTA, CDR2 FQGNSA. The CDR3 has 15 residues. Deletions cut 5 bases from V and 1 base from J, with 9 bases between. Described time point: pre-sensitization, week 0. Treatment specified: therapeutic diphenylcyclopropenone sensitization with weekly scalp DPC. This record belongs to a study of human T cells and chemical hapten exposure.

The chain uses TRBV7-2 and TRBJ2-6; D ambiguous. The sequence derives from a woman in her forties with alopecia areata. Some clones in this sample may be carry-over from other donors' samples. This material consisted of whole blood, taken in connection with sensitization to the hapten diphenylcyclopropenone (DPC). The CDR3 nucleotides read TGTGCCAGCAGCCCCGGCCAATCTGGGGCCAACGTCCTGACTTTC. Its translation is CASSPGQSGANVLTF.